One and the same sample provided the 23 T cell receptor beta chains below, sequenced in a study of blood T cell repertoires in COVID-19. Sequencing was performed with immunoSEQ multiplex PCR; in TCRdb, only in-frame clones are kept and a portion is missing. The table shows some 180,000 clones, with about four fifths occurring only once. The sequenced sample was peripheral blood. The receptors were gathered from a woman aged 65 to 85 who had recovered from COVID-19.

Only one count was recorded for this clone. The rearrangement links TRBV10-3 to TRBJ2-5, with D maybe TRBD1 (6 bases). Trimming shortened V by 1 base and J by 5 bases, and 14 bases separated the two germline ends. The germline CDR1 and CDR2 sequences are ENHRY and SYGVKD. The length of the CDR3 is 15 residues. The CDR3 region is CAISEYREQGETQYF. For the CDR3, the DNA is TGTGCCATCAGTGAGTACAGGGAGCAAGGGGAGACCCAGTACTTC.

The J gene is TRBJ2-3, the V gene TRBV11-2; 15 nucleotides line up with TRBD2. V gave up 2 bases and J gave up 1 base; unmatched junction bases: 7. Germline V gene lookup returns CDR1 SGHAT and CDR2 FQNNGV. The CDR3 length is 19 residues. The CDR3 bases are TGTGCCAGCAGCTTACTTGGACTAGCGGGGGGGCCGGGCACAGATACGCAGTATTTT. Translated, it gives CASSLLGLAGGPGTDTQYF.

V is TRBV12-3 or TRBV12-4 and J is TRBJ2-1, with 9 bases aligning to TRBD1. Trimming at V came to 6 bases and at J to 9 bases, leaving 3 bases not matched to a gene. The CDR3 is 12 residues long. CDR3 coding DNA: TGTGCCAGCAGCCAACAGGGGGCTGAGCAGTTCTTC. Protein sequence: CASSQQGAEQFF.

The rearrangement links TRBV2 to TRBJ2-1; 8 bases match TRBD2. Germline V CDR1 and CDR2: SNHLY, FYNNEI. The length of the CDR3 is 13 residues. The V gene end was trimmed by 8 bases and the J gene end by 4 bases; junction bases not matched to a gene: 4. The CDR3 region is CASRTSSYNEQFF. Here the CDR3 DNA reads TGTGCCAGCCGGACTAGCAGTTACAATGAGCAGTTCTTC.

The chain employs TRBV27 and TRBJ2-7; D is ambiguous. V was cut by 3 bases and J by 2 bases, with 8 bases left in between. CDR3 length: 13 residues. Per the germline V gene, CDR1 is MNHEY and CDR2 is SMNVEV (reference sequence). Written as DNA, the CDR3 is TGTGCCAGCAGTTTTAATATCCCCTACGAGCAGTACTTC. This encodes CASSFNIPYEQYF.

This sequence joins TRBV6-5 and TRBJ2-7; 10 nucleotides line up with TRBD1. Trimming removed 7 bases from V and 3 bases from J; junction bases left unmatched: 9. Looked up from germline, CDR1 is MNHEY and CDR2 is SVGAGI. CDR3 length: 15 residues. DNA of the CDR3: TGTGCCAGCACCCCGTCCGGGACAGGGGACTACGAGCAGTACTTC. Translating it yields CASTPSGTGDYEQYF.

V usage is TRBV7-9 and J usage is TRBJ2-6; D uncertain. Germline CDR1 and CDR2: SEHNR and FQNEAQ (reference sequence). The CDR3 sequence is 14 residues long. With 5 bases removed from V and 4 bases from J, the gap between germline ends came to 9 bases. DNA of the CDR3: TGTGCCAGCAGCCCAACAGCCGGGGCCAACGTCCTGACTTTC. It is translated as CASSPTAGANVLTF.

This chain joins TRBV4-2 and TRBJ1-5; D is unclear. CDR3 length: 12 amino acids. Between the trimmed V and J ends, which lost 6 bases and 1 base, there was a span of 4 bases. Germline CDR1 LGHNA, CDR2 YNFKEQ. The CDR3 spells CASRQSNQPQHF. CDR3 nucleotide sequence: TGTGCCAGCAGGCAGAGCAATCAGCCCCAGCATTTT.

This clone was seen only a few times. V usage is TRBV4-1 and J usage is TRBJ2-2; D is possibly TRBD1 (5 bases). This CDR3 has 16 amino acids. V lost 2 bases to trimming and J lost 1 base, with 11 bases between them. Germline CDR1 and CDR2: MGHRA and YSYEKL. Here the CDR3 reads CASSQWGGGNTGELFF. CDR3 DNA: TGCGCCAGCAGCCAATGGGGCGGCGGGAACACCGGGGAGCTGTTTTTT.

The chain couples TRBV18 to TRBJ2-7, with TRBD2 identical over 14 bases. The CDR3 is 19 residues long. The junction had 15 bases not matched to a gene; V was cut back by 3 bases and J by 5 bases. Germline V CDR1 and CDR2: KGHSH, LQKENI. Written as DNA, the CDR3 is TGTGCCAGCTCACCGTTGACTAGCGGGAGGGCCTTTGGTGTCCACGAGCAGTACTTC. Amino acid sequence: CASSPLTSGRAFGVHEQYF.

J is TRBJ2-7 and V is TRBV2; 7 bases are shared with TRBD1. CDR1 SNHLY and CDR2 FYNNEI come from the germline V gene. The trim removed 7 bases at V and 7 bases at J, leaving 10 bases unmatched. The CDR3 runs 13 residues. The chain's CDR3 is CASKEQVQGEQYF. The CDR3 DNA reads TGTGCCAGCAAGGAACAGGTACAGGGGGAGCAGTACTTC.

The V gene is TRBV5-1, the J gene TRBJ1-2; D gene unclear. Germline CDR1 is SGHRS and CDR2 is YFSETQ. V lost 0 bases and J lost 4, with 13 bases in between. The CDR3 extends over 15 amino acids. This CDR3 reads CASSLGGPGPYGYTF. The CDR3, as DNA: TGCGCCAGCAGCTTGGGCGGGCCGGGCCCCTATGGCTACACCTTC.

This sequence joins TRBV24-1 and TRBJ2-2; D gene unclear. The germline V gene encodes CDR1 KGHDR and CDR2 SFDVKD. The CDR3 covers 13 residues. Trimming left V 6 bases short and J 5 bases short, with 9 bases between. The DNA for the CDR3 is TGTGCCACCAGTCCAGGTGATACCGGGGAGCTGTTTTTT. This translates into CATSPGDTGELFF.

The chain is built from TRBV7-2 and TRBJ1-2, with 9 bases aligning to TRBD1. V was clipped by 5 bases and J by 4 bases; unmatched bases: 8. Germline CDR1 and CDR2: SGHTA and FQGNSA. The CDR3 length is 15 residues. CDR3 in DNA: TGTGCCAGCAGCCAAAACAGGGGGCCTGGCTATGGCTACACCTTC. The encoded protein is CASSQNRGPGYGYTF. Supplemented by reference TRBV7-2 and TRBJ1-2, the full variable domain reads GAGVSQSPSNKVTEKGKDVELRCDPISGHTALYWYRQSLGQGLEFLIYFQGNSAPDKSGLPSDRFSAERTGGSVSTLTIQRTQQEDSAVYLCASSQNRGPGYGYTFGSGTRLTVV.

This clone was recorded once. The chain couples TRBV18 to TRBJ2-7; 9 bases match TRBD1. Germline CDR1 and CDR2: KGHSH and LQKENI. After removal of 8 bases from V and 4 bases from J, the junction contained 9 bases not matched to a gene. The CDR3 is made up of 14 amino acids. CDR3 amino acids: CASAPTGGWYEQYF. CDR3 nucleotide sequence: TGTGCCAGCGCCCCGACAGGGGGGTGGTACGAGCAGTACTTC. The full variable domain, completed using reference TRBV18 and TRBJ2-7, is NAGVMQNPRHLVRRRGQEARLRCSPMKGHSHVYWYRQLPEEGLKFMVYLQKENIIDESGMPKERFSAEFPKEGPSILRIQQVVRGDSAAYFCASAPTGGWYEQYFGPGTRLTVT.

The chain uses TRBV24-1 and TRBJ1-2; TRBD1 matches at 7 bases. V lost 4 bases, J lost 3 bases, and 7 bases stayed unmatched. Germline loops: CDR1 KGHDR, CDR2 SFDVKD. This CDR3 is built from 15 residues. The CDR3 coding sequence is TGTGCCACCAGTGACCAGACAGGGTCCGACTATGGCTACACCTTC. As protein: CATSDQTGSDYGYTF.

DNA for the CDR3: TGTGCCAGCAGCTTAGTGGGGCAGGGCGCTGAAGCTTTCTTT. It specifies CASSLVGQGAEAFF. V gene TRBV7-2 combines with J gene TRBJ1-1, with D perhaps TRBD1 (5 bases). This CDR3 contains 14 residues. Germline V CDR1 and CDR2: SGHTA, FQGNSA. Trimming took off 1 base at V and 6 bases at J, with 12 bases between the two ends.

This clone was counted only a few times. The chain recombines TRBV25-1 with TRBJ2-4, with 11 positions matching TRBD1. This CDR3 is 16 amino acids long. Germline V gene sequence: CDR1 MGHDK, CDR2 SYGVNS. The junction had 9 bases not matched to a gene; V was cut back by 5 bases and J by 6 bases. The CDR3 DNA is TGTGCCAGCAGTCACCACCGGGACAGGGGGGGAAACATTCAGTACTTC. It encodes CASSHHRDRGGNIQYF.

The chain uses TRBV5-4 and TRBJ2-1; TRBD2 aligns across 12 bases. CDR1 is SGHNT and CDR2 is YYREEE in the germline V gene (reference sequence). V shed 4 bases and J 10 bases; nucleotides not matched to a gene: 12. The CDR3 extends over 16 amino acids. In DNA, the CDR3 is TGTGCCAGCAGCCCTCCGGGGGCTAGCGGGAGGGAAGAGCAGTTCTTC. This sequence encodes CASSPPGASGREEQFF.

The V and J genes are TRBV3-1 (or the pseudogene TRBV3-2) and TRBJ1-1, with TRBD1 identical over 9 bases. Per germline, CDR1 LGHDT and CDR2 YNNKEL (reference sequence). The J segment lost 6 bases and the V segment lost 7 bases, leaving 9 bases of the junction unmatched. The CDR3 has 14 residues. The CDR3: CASNSPDRGPEAFF. The DNA for the CDR3 is TGTGCCAGCAATTCTCCGGACAGGGGCCCTGAAGCTTTCTTT.

About this clone itself: A junction boundary mismatches the germline segment, possibly from a read error. V is TRBV12-3 or TRBV12-4 and J is TRBJ2-7; no reliable D call. The CDR3 totals 13 residues. CDR3 protein: CASSFLSSDEQYF. Here the CDR3 DNA reads TGTGCCAGCAGTTTTTTATCCTCCGACGAGCAGTACTTC.

The rearrangement links TRBV3-1 (or the pseudogene TRBV3-2) to TRBJ2-5; a possible D gene is TRBD2 (6 bases). V was pared by 4 bases and J by 5 bases, with 17 bases between. CDR3 length: 15 amino acids. From germline, CDR1 is LGHDT and CDR2 YNNKEL (reference sequence). CDR3 nucleotide sequence: TGTGCCAGCAGCCCCTCTGGAGGGGAGTGGGAGACCCAGTACTTC. It specifies CASSPSGGEWETQYF.

The chain carries TRBV3-1 (or the pseudogene TRBV3-2) and TRBJ1-2, with D perhaps TRBD1 (5 bases). V was shortened by 4 bases and J by 0 bases, with 12 bases between the two germline ends. This CDR3 has 15 amino acids. Germline lookup yields CDR1 LGHDT and CDR2 YNNKEL (reference sequence). This chain's CDR3 is CASSPQLQANYGYTF. CDR3 in DNA: TGTGCCAGCAGCCCACAACTACAGGCTAACTATGGCTACACCTTC.